This record covers a single TCR beta chain. Antigen: not known. The PCR ran on 60 Vbeta and 13 Jbeta primers. The assay was immunoSEQ multiplex PCR, and TCRdb's table has in-frame clones only and misses some. The data show 150,000 or so clones, approximately 74% seen once. This record comes from a study of cytomegalovirus exposure and HLA in healthy donors. Findings and caveats of the study: According to reports, the classifier identified cytomegalovirus status with high specificity and sensitivity. A cluster of highly shared sequence variants was likely a sequencing artifact. The study assumed roughly uniform donor sequencing depth for presence/absence analyses.

Healthy bone marrow donors formed the donor group. This receptor was obtained from a young man in good health and CMV-seronegative. What was sequenced was PBMCs.

The CDR3 coding sequence is TGTGCCAGCAGTACCCCTCTGAACAGGGGGCGAGCTTTCTTT. This codes for CASSTPLNRGRAFF. This rearrangement joins TRBV6-5 to TRBJ1-1; 9 bases fit TRBD1. Germline V gene sequence: CDR1 MNHEY, CDR2 SVGAGI. The CDR3 totals 14 residues. V trimming: 5 bases; J trimming: 10 bases; junction bases outside the gene matches: 11.